This T cell receptor beta chain was observed in a study of T cells of healthy individuals. The CDR3 has 14 amino acids. Looked up from germline, CDR1 is DFQATT and CDR2 is SNEGSKA (reference sequence). The V end lost 2 bases, the J end lost 6 bases, and 11 bases lay between the germline ends. This clonotype was found a few times. Via MiXCR, TCRdb re-called the 5' RACE reads, giving one row per CDR3 protein. This repertoire shows around 98,000 distinct CDR3 sequences, under 20% found once; its top ten account for roughly 6.1%. This receptor was taken from a human donor in good health. The V gene is TRBV20-1, the J gene TRBJ1-6; TRBD1 is a possible D gene (5 bases). The CDR3 sequence: CSARWGPVNSPLHF. The CDR3, as DNA: TGCAGTGCTAGATGGGGCCCCGTTAATTCACCCCTCCACTTT.